Listed below are T cell receptor beta chains from one sample, sequenced in a study of cytomegalovirus exposure and HLA in healthy donors. Only in-frame clones appear in the TCRdb table, and some are missing; sequencing was by immunoSEQ multiplex PCR. The sample lists 65,000 to 90,000 clones, roughly four fifths occurring once. Sequencing was carried out using PBMCs. These receptors all come from a man aged 18 to 30 in good health and CMV-seronegative. Each CDR3 is given with its conserved first and last residue. The order of the fields is V gene, J gene, CDR3 protein.

TRBV30	TRBJ2-5	CAWSVHPEQYF
TRBV7-3	TRBJ2-3	CASSLIWTGTDTQYF
TRBV5-1	TRBJ2-7	CASHQDRETGEQYF
TRBV7-2	TRBJ2-7	CASSRGQGGPYEQYF
TRBV7-2	TRBJ2-6	CASSLSGRGTGANVLTF
TRBV10-3	TRBJ1-4	CAISEGGEKLFF
TRBV6-6	TRBJ1-6	CASSYSGGNSPLHF
TRBV28	TRBJ2-7	CASSSHLDRGVSYEQYF
TRBV6-1	TRBJ2-7	CASSEPGQGLSEQYF
TRBV7-9	TRBJ2-2	CASSFHLSGELFF
TRBV5-4	TRBJ1-2	CASSFGGSYGYTF
TRBV29-1	TRBJ2-3	CSVDVLDRWLVDTQYF
TRBV14	TRBJ1-4	CASTRPGEKLFF
TRBV5-3	TRBJ2-7	CARSLRERGVSYEQYF
TRBV5-1	TRBJ2-3	CASSLGLAGGGTDTQYF
TRBV25-1	TRBJ2-3	CASSERANGRFSYTQYF
TRBV7-9	TRBJ1-2	CASSLGQDYGYTF
TRBV7-2	TRBJ1-2	CASSLGGFGYGYTF
TRBV7-9	TRBJ2-6	CAGDRGLGANVLTF
TRBV29-1	TRBJ2-3	CSVGGSDTQYF
TRBV20-1	TRBJ1-2	CSASALDGYTF
TRBV9	TRBJ2-3	CASSLKINDKTDTQYF
TRBV5-1	TRBJ2-2	CASSNPAGPNTGELFF
TRBV19	TRBJ1-5	CASRSMTANQPQHF
TRBV15	TRBJ1-3	CATSRDSSRGNTIYF
TRBV4-2	TRBJ2-7	CASSQGSGSGIYEQYF
TRBV19	TRBJ2-3	CASRIQGRVDTQYF
TRBV10-3	TRBJ1-1	CAIRATGTNTEAFF
TRBV27	TRBJ1-1	CASSFLGQTEAFF
TRBV29-1	TRBJ1-2	CSRLGGVATF
TRBV5-1	TRBJ1-4	CASGWTGDGEKLFF
TRBV7-9	TRBJ1-2	CASSLEQGGYTF
TRBV6-5	TRBJ1-5	CASSPQDLNNQPQHF
TRBV27	TRBJ2-4	CASSLGQITLAKNIQYF
TRBV5-1	TRBJ2-2	CASSLLRDARAGELFF
TRBV2	TRBJ1-2	CASTGPEGRYGYTF
TRBV18	TRBJ1-1	CASSLDRAHTEAFF